This T cell receptor (beta chain) was observed in a study of cytomegalovirus exposure and HLA in healthy donors. Study results and limitations: The TCR clusters that emerged in the first cohort tended, a later analysis found, to co-occur in the approximately 110 validation repertoires. Most TCRs appeared rarely, but some public TCRs recurred in many donors. The investigators catalogued 164 TCR beta chains as cytomegalovirus-associated.

Data came from immunoSEQ multiplex PCR; TCRdb stores just in-frame clones and leaves some out. The sample shows hundreds of thousands of clones, 85% to 90% of them seen only once. The study drew the donors from its approximately 110-subject validation cohort, separate from the approximately 690-subject first cohort. This clone was recorded once. Its specificity is unknown. Germline CDR1 reads SGHRS; CDR2 reads YFSETQ. The CDR3 contains 18 residues. V shed 0 bases, J shed 1 base, and the junction held 8 bases outside the gene matches. The receptor comes from a man between 18 and 35 years old in good health and CMV-seronegative. The rearrangement links TRBV5-1 to TRBJ2-5; 11 nucleotides match TRBD2. Sequenced input: PBMCs. The CDR3 DNA is TGCGCCAGCAGCTTGGGAGTGAGAACTAGCGGGAGCCAAGAGACCCAGTACTTC. This sequence encodes CASSLGVRTSGSQETQYF.